The rows below give T cell receptor beta chains drawn from one sample of a study of CD8 T cells in ankylosing spondylitis. A single record per CDR3 protein comes from TCRdb applying MiXCR to the 5' RACE reads. This table holds a few hundred thousand distinct CDR3 sequences, roughly 22% found once. The specimen was blood, either unsorted or a sorted T cell fraction (not recorded which). These receptors were collected from a male donor with ankylosing spondylitis or in good health (not recorded which). The CDR3 runs from the conserved cysteine through the conserved F or W. Each record gives: J gene, clone size, D gene, V gene, CDR3 DNA, CDR3 protein. The D gene is left open where the match is weak. Not every row has a clone size; where given, it reads once, few, many or a size class.

J gene: TRBJ2-1
clone size: .
D gene: TRBD1
V gene: TRBV24-1
CDR3 DNA: TGTGCCACCAGTGACCTCGACAGGGGGCGGAATGAGCAGTTCTTC
CDR3 protein: CATSDLDRGRNEQFF

J gene: TRBJ2-1
clone size: many
D gene: TRBD1
V gene: TRBV9
CDR3 DNA: TGTGCCAGCAGCGCCGGGGGACAGGTGGTTCTGGATGAGCAGTTCTTC
CDR3 protein: CASSAGGQVVLDEQFF

J gene: TRBJ1-1
clone size: .
D gene: .
V gene: TRBV29-1
CDR3 DNA: TGCAGCGTCCCCTGGGAAGGGGACACTGAAGCTTTCTTT
CDR3 protein: CSVPWEGDTEAFF

J gene: TRBJ2-5
clone size: .
D gene: .
V gene: TRBV13
CDR3 DNA: TGTGCCAGCAGCCCCACCGGGGAGGGGGAAGAGACCCAGTACTTC
CDR3 protein: CASSPTGEGEETQYF

J gene: TRBJ2-3
clone size: few
D gene: TRBD1
V gene: TRBV12-3/TRBV12-4
CDR3 DNA: TGTGCCAGCAGTTACAACCCCGGAGGACAGGCCAACACAGATACGCAGTATTTT
CDR3 protein: CASSYNPGGQANTDTQYF

J gene: TRBJ2-1
clone size: .
D gene: TRBD2
V gene: TRBV20-1
CDR3 DNA: TGCAGTGCTAGAGAGCAACTAGCGGGGATTTCCAATGAGCAGTTCTTC
CDR3 protein: CSAREQLAGISNEQFF

J gene: TRBJ2-7
clone size: .
D gene: TRBD2
V gene: TRBV2
CDR3 DNA: TGTGCCAGCAGTGCTCCTAGCGGCAGCTCCTACGAGCAGTACTTC
CDR3 protein: CASSAPSGSSYEQYF

J gene: TRBJ2-1
clone size: .
D gene: TRBD2
V gene: TRBV20-1
CDR3 DNA: TGCAGTGCGATAAAAGACCCACTAGCGGACTTTTCCTACAATGAGCAGTTCTTC
CDR3 protein: CSAIKDPLADFSYNEQFF

J gene: TRBJ2-5
clone size: few
D gene: .
V gene: TRBV10-3
CDR3 DNA: TGTGCCATCAGTGAGTCGAACGTAGGGAAAGAGACCCAGTACTTC
CDR3 protein: CAISESNVGKETQYF

J gene: TRBJ2-2
clone size: few
D gene: .
V gene: TRBV5-1
CDR3 DNA: TGCGCCAGCACCCGCGAGACGGAACCCACCGGGGAGCTGTTTTTT
CDR3 protein: CASTRETEPTGELFF

J gene: TRBJ2-5
clone size: .
D gene: .
V gene: TRBV30
CDR3 DNA: TGTGCCTGGGCCGGGTCCCGAGAGACCCAGTACTTC
CDR3 protein: CAWAGSRETQYF

J gene: TRBJ2-3
clone size: .
D gene: .
V gene: TRBV5-6
CDR3 DNA: TGTGCCAGCAGCTTCAGGGTTAGCACAGATACGCAGTATTTT
CDR3 protein: CASSFRVSTDTQYF

J gene: TRBJ1-4
clone size: few
D gene: .
V gene: TRBV6-1
CDR3 DNA: TGTGCCAGCACCCCGGGGCAGCATAATGAAAAACTGTTTTTT
CDR3 protein: CASTPGQHNEKLFF

J gene: TRBJ2-2
clone size: few
D gene: TRBD1
V gene: TRBV12-3/TRBV12-4
CDR3 DNA: TGTGCCAGCACCACCGGGACAGAACACACCGGGGAGCTGTTTTTT
CDR3 protein: CASTTGTEHTGELFF

J gene: TRBJ2-5
clone size: .
D gene: TRBD2
V gene: TRBV7-9
CDR3 DNA: TGTGCCAGCAGCTACAAGCGGGGGGCCCAAGAGACCCAGTACTTC
CDR3 protein: CASSYKRGAQETQYF

J gene: TRBJ2-3
clone size: .
D gene: .
V gene: TRBV29-1
CDR3 DNA: TGCAGCGTGATGCGGGACGCACTAAGCACAGATACGCAGTATTTT
CDR3 protein: CSVMRDALSTDTQYF

J gene: TRBJ2-2
clone size: once
D gene: .
V gene: TRBV7-3
CDR3 DNA: TGTGCCAGCAGCTCGGGACCATACACCGGGGAGCTGTTTTTT
CDR3 protein: CASSSGPYTGELFF

J gene: TRBJ2-1
clone size: few
D gene: .
V gene: TRBV29-1
CDR3 DNA: TGCAGCGTTGAAGATCCCGCCGGCGGAGGTTTTAATGAGCAGTTCTTC
CDR3 protein: CSVEDPAGGGFNEQFF

J gene: TRBJ2-7
clone size: .
D gene: TRBD1
V gene: TRBV4-1
CDR3 DNA: TGCGCCAGCAGCCAAGCGTTTCCGGGACAGCAGGCCCACGAGCAGTACTTC
CDR3 protein: CASSQAFPGQQAHEQYF

J gene: TRBJ1-2
clone size: .
D gene: .
V gene: TRBV7-9
CDR3 DNA: TGTGCCAGCAGCCAGGGAGGGATCGGCGGCTACACCTTC
CDR3 protein: CASSQGGIGGYTF

J gene: TRBJ1-4
clone size: .
D gene: .
V gene: TRBV12-3/TRBV12-4
CDR3 DNA: TGTGCCAGCAGTTTCGGGGTAGAAAAACTGTTTTTT
CDR3 protein: CASSFGVEKLFF

J gene: TRBJ2-1
clone size: .
D gene: .
V gene: TRBV20-1
CDR3 DNA: TGCAGTGCTAGAGAACGGCGATACTCCTACAATGAGCAGTTCTTC
CDR3 protein: CSARERRYSYNEQFF

J gene: TRBJ1-5
clone size: .
D gene: .
V gene: TRBV28
CDR3 DNA: TGTGCCAGCAGGAGGACGGACTATAGCAATCAGCCCCAGCATTTT
CDR3 protein: CASRRTDYSNQPQHF

J gene: TRBJ2-7
clone size: .
D gene: .
V gene: TRBV6-5
CDR3 DNA: TGTGCCAGCAGTTACGGAGGGCCCTCCTACGAGCAGTACTTC
CDR3 protein: CASSYGGPSYEQYF

J gene: TRBJ2-1
clone size: .
D gene: TRBD1
V gene: TRBV24-1
CDR3 DNA: TGTGCCACCAGTGACCCGGGACAGGTTGGTGAGCAGTTCTTC
CDR3 protein: CATSDPGQVGEQFF

J gene: TRBJ2-5
clone size: few
D gene: .
V gene: TRBV12-3/TRBV12-4
CDR3 DNA: TGTGCCAGCAGTCCCTCCAGGGATTCGCAAGAGACCCAGTACTTC
CDR3 protein: CASSPSRDSQETQYF

J gene: TRBJ2-5
clone size: .
D gene: .
V gene: TRBV7-9
CDR3 DNA: TGTGCCAGCCGTCAGGGCGAACCGGAGACCCAGTACTTC
CDR3 protein: CASRQGEPETQYF

J gene: TRBJ2-3
clone size: .
D gene: TRBD1
V gene: TRBV2
CDR3 DNA: TGTGCCAGCACCCGGGGGAACAGGGGGCTAGCAGATACGCAGTATTTT
CDR3 protein: CASTRGNRGLADTQYF

J gene: TRBJ2-6
clone size: .
D gene: .
V gene: TRBV7-6
CDR3 DNA: TGTGCCAGCAGCTTATTAGGGGTCGGGGCCAACGTCCTGACTTTC
CDR3 protein: CASSLLGVGANVLTF

J gene: TRBJ2-5
clone size: .
D gene: .
V gene: TRBV7-8
CDR3 DNA: TGTGCCAGCAGCTTAGGAGTAGGGAGGGGGGAGACCCAGTACTTC
CDR3 protein: CASSLGVGRGETQYF

J gene: TRBJ2-7
clone size: few
D gene: TRBD1
V gene: TRBV20-1
CDR3 DNA: TGCAGTGCTTATACCCGTGGGGACAGTACCTACGAGCAGTACTTC
CDR3 protein: CSAYTRGDSTYEQYF

J gene: TRBJ2-7
clone size: many
D gene: .
V gene: TRBV12-3/TRBV12-4
CDR3 DNA: TGTGCCAGCAGTTTATCGGGTCCCTACGAGCAGTACTTC
CDR3 protein: CASSLSGPYEQYF

J gene: TRBJ1-1
clone size: few
D gene: .
V gene: TRBV12-3/TRBV12-4
CDR3 DNA: TGTGCCAGCAGTTTGACTTGGACACAGAACACTGAAGCTTTCTTT
CDR3 protein: CASSLTWTQNTEAFF

J gene: TRBJ2-7
clone size: .
D gene: .
V gene: TRBV10-3
CDR3 DNA: TGTGCCATCAGGGCCGCGGATTTCTACGAGCAGTACTTC
CDR3 protein: CAIRAADFYEQYF

J gene: TRBJ2-1
clone size: few
D gene: .
V gene: TRBV12-3/TRBV12-4
CDR3 DNA: TGTGCCAGCAGTGAGCCGGGATATGAGCAGTTCTTC
CDR3 protein: CASSEPGYEQFF

J gene: TRBJ2-1
clone size: few
D gene: .
V gene: TRBV29-1
CDR3 DNA: TGCAGCGTTGAAGAGCTGGGTCAGGGGAGTGGTGAGCAGTTCTTC
CDR3 protein: CSVEELGQGSGEQFF

J gene: TRBJ2-1
clone size: few
D gene: .
V gene: TRBV12-3/TRBV12-4
CDR3 DNA: TGTGCCTGGGGCGCTTCCTACAATGAGCAGTTCTTC
CDR3 protein: CAWGASYNEQFF

J gene: TRBJ2-1
clone size: .
D gene: TRBD1
V gene: TRBV2
CDR3 DNA: TGTGCCAGCAGTCCTCGGGGTGGACAGGGGGCCGATGAGCAGTTCTTC
CDR3 protein: CASSPRGGQGADEQFF

J gene: TRBJ2-7
clone size: few
D gene: TRBD1
V gene: TRBV2
CDR3 DNA: TGTGCCAGCACTGGACAGGGGTTGGCCTACGAGCAGTACTTC
CDR3 protein: CASTGQGLAYEQYF

J gene: TRBJ1-1
clone size: once
D gene: TRBD1
V gene: TRBV10-1
CDR3 DNA: TGCGCCAGCAGTCGGGACAGTATGAACACTGAAGCTTTCTTT
CDR3 protein: CASSRDSMNTEAFF

J gene: TRBJ2-2
clone size: .
D gene: .
V gene: TRBV12-3/TRBV12-4
CDR3 DNA: TGTGCCAGCAATGCCCCCGCAGGGAATACCGGGGAGCTGTTTTTT
CDR3 protein: CASNAPAGNTGELFF

J gene: TRBJ2-5
clone size: .
D gene: .
V gene: TRBV3-1
CDR3 DNA: TGTGCCAGCAGCCAAGAAAACAGGGTCCAAGAGACCCAGTACTTC
CDR3 protein: CASSQENRVQETQYF